This T cell receptor (beta chain) was recorded in a study of patients and donors after allogeneic stem cell transplantation. CDR1 MNHEY and CDR2 SVGEGT come from the germline V gene. V was trimmed by 7 bases and J by 7 bases, leaving 10 bases between them. The CDR3 loop spans 11 amino acids. Only a few counts were recorded for this clonotype. A single record per CDR3 protein comes from TCRdb applying MiXCR to the RT-PCR reads. Altogether about 410,000 distinct CDR3 sequences are present, 15% to 20% being singletons, with the ten largest covering less than 8.5%. V is TRBV6-2 or TRBV6-3 and J is TRBJ1-1; no reliable D call. Sequenced: blood, either unsorted or a sorted T cell fraction (not recorded which). The sequence was obtained from a human donor who was either an allogeneic HSCT recipient or a stem cell or donor lymphocyte infusion donor (not recorded which). It is not recorded whose cells these are; they may come from a transplant donor. The CDR3 is CASIGTFEAFF. Written as DNA, the CDR3 is TGTGCCAGCATTGGCACCTTTGAAGCTTTCTTT.